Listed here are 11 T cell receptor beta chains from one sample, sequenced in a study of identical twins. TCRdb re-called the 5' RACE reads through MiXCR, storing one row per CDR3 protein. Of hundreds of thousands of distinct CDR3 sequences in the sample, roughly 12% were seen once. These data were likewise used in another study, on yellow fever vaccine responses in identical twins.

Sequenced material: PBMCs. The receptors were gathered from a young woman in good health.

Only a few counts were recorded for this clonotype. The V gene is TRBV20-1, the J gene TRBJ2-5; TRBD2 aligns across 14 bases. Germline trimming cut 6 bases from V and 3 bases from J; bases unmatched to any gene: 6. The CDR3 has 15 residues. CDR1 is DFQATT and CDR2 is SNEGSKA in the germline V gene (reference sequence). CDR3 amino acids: CSAPPGLAGEETQYF. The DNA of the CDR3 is TGCAGTGCCCCGCCGGGACTAGCGGGAGAAGAGACCCAGTACTTC.

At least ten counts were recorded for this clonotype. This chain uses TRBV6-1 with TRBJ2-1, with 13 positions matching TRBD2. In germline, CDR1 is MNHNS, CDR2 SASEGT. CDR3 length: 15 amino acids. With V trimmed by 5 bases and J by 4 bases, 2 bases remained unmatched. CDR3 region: CASSQTSGGYNEQFF. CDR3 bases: TGTGCCAGCAGTCAGACTAGCGGGGGGTACAATGAGCAGTTCTTC.

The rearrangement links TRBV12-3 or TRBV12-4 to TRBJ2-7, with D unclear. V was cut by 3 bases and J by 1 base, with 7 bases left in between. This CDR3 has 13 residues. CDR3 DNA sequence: TGTGCCAGCAGTTTCCCCGAATCCTACGAGCAGTACTTC. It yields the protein CASSFPESYEQYF.

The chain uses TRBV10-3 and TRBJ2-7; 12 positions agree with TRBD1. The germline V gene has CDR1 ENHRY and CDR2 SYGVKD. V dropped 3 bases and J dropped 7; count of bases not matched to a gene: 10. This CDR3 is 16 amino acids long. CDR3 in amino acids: CAISDARDRGRGEQYF. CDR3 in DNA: TGTGCCATCAGTGACGCGCGGGACAGGGGGCGCGGGGAGCAGTACTTC.

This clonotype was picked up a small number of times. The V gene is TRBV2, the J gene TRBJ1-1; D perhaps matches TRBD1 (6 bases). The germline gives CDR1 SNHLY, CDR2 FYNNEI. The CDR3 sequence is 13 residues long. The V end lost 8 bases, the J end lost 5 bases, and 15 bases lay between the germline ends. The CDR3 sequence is CASEGGVRTEAFF. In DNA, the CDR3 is TGTGCCAGCGAGGGGGGGGTGCGGACTGAAGCTTTCTTT.

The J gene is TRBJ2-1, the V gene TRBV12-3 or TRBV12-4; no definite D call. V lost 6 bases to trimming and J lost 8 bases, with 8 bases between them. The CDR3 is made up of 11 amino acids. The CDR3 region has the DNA TGTGCCAGCAGAGAATTAGATGAGCAGTTCTTC. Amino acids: CASRELDEQFF.

The CDR3 sequence is CASSVGGNPSTDTQYF. Here the CDR3 DNA reads TGTGCCAGCAGTGTTGGGGGAAACCCTAGCACAGATACGCAGTATTTT. The chain uses TRBV2 and TRBJ2-3; D could derive from TRBD1 or TRBD2 (5 bases each). The V gene lost 4 bases and the J gene lost 0 bases, with 14 bases spanning the gap. This CDR3 contains 16 residues. Germline-derived CDR1 and CDR2 are SNHLY and FYNNEI.

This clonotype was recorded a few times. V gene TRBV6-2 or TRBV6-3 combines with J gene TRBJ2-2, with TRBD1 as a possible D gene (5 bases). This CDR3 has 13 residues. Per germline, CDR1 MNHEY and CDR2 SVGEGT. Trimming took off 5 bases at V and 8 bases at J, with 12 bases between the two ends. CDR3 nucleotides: TGTGCCAGCAGTCTTGGGGCCCTGGGGGAGCTGTTTTTT. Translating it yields CASSLGALGELFF.

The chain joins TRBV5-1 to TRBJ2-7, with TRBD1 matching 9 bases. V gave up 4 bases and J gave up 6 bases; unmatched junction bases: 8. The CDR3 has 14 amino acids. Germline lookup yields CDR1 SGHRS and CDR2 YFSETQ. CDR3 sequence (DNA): TGCGCCAGCAGCCCGGGACAGGGATTAGGCGAGCAGTACTTC. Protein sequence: CASSPGQGLGEQYF.

This chain's CDR3 is CSAKPGTWRGETQYF. In nucleotides, the CDR3 is TGCAGTGCTAAACCGGGGACCTGGCGGGGAGAGACCCAGTACTTC. The chain joins TRBV20-1 to TRBJ2-5, with a possible D match to TRBD2 (6 bases). This CDR3 comprises 15 residues. V was shortened by 4 bases and J by 4 bases, with 19 bases between the two germline ends. Per germline, CDR1 DFQATT and CDR2 SNEGSKA (reference sequence).

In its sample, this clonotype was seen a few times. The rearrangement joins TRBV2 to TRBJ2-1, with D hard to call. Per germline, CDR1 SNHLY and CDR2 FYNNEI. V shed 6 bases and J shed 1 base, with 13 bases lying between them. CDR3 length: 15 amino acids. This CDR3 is CASSLTGQSYNEQFF. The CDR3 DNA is TGTGCCAGCAGCCTGACGGGCCAGTCCTACAATGAGCAGTTCTTC.